This T cell receptor (beta chain) originates from a study of cytomegalovirus exposure and HLA in healthy donors. PCR used 60 Vbeta primers and 13 Jbeta primers. TCRdb keeps only in-frame clones here, not all; method: immunoSEQ multiplex PCR. The table lists about 180,000 clones, about 80% of them singletons. Germline-derived CDR1 and CDR2 are LNHDA and SQIVND (reference sequence). The junction had 8 bases not matched to a gene; V was cut back by 4 bases and J by 2 bases. This CDR3 is 16 amino acids long. Notes on this clone: Antigen unknown.

Overall study results and limits: The study assumed roughly uniform donor sequencing depth for presence/absence analyses.

Sequencing used PBMCs. The rearrangement uses TRBV19 and TRBJ2-1; the match to TRBD2 covers 7 bases. The TCR originated in a woman aged 55 to 70 in good health and CMV-seropositive. CDR3 sequence (DNA): TGTGCCAGTAGTAGTTCGAGAAGCGGGGCCTACAATGAGCAGTTCTTC. The encoded protein is CASSSSRSGAYNEQFF.